These 23 T cell receptor beta chains share one sample of origin, sequenced in a study of vaccination and CD4 T cells after COVID-19. The treatment is: roughly 10-day PBMC culture with coronavirus spike peptide pools or control peptides (ViraFEST assay). No antigen has been identified for these receptors. Sequencing of the DNA from cultured CD4+ T cells was carried out with the Oncomine TCR Beta short-read assay. TCRdb ran MiXCR on the PCR reads and lists one entry per CDR3 protein. The table has about 20,000 distinct CDR3 sequences, around half seen once. Sequenced material: CD4+ T cells from blood, cultured in vitro. The receptors shown here come from a human donor who had recovered from COVID-19.

This chain links TRBV7-9 with TRBJ2-2, with unresolved D. The CDR3 contains 12 residues. Germline values: CDR1 SEHNR, CDR2 FQNEAQ (reference sequence). Trimming took 7 bases from V and 1 from J, leaving 4 bases between them. CDR3 sequence reads: CASTENTGELFF. In DNA form, the CDR3 reads TGTGCCAGCACCGAGAACACCGGGGAGCTGTTTTTT.

The genes are TRBV7-9 and TRBJ1-6; the match to TRBD1 covers 7 bases. The CDR3 is 15 amino acids. J was trimmed by 8 bases and V by 5 bases; bases with no gene match: 9. Germline V gene data show CDR1 as SEHNR and CDR2 as FQNEAQ (reference sequence). CDR3 amino acids: CASSRARDSYSPLHF. DNA for the CDR3: TGTGCCAGCAGCCGAGCCCGGGACAGCTATTCACCCCTCCACTTT.

The chain combines TRBV27 with TRBJ2-5, with TRBD2 identical over 8 bases. CDR3 length equals 16 residues. V was clipped by 5 bases and J by 5 bases; unmatched bases: 13. From germline, CDR1 is MNHEY and CDR2 SMNVEV (reference sequence). This chain's CDR3 is CASSPLAGRGGETQYF. CDR3 in DNA: TGTGCCAGCAGTCCGTTAGCGGGGAGGGGTGGGGAGACCCAGTACTTC.

The rearrangement links TRBV20-1 to TRBJ1-3; D remains unclear. The CDR3 runs to 13 residues. V lost 6 bases and J 0 bases, leaving 9 bases between the germline ends. CDR1 DFQATT and CDR2 SNEGSKA come from the germline V gene (reference sequence). The CDR3 DNA follows: TGCAGTGCGGAGAGGTCCTCTGGAAACACCATATATTTT. Translated, it gives CSAERSSGNTIYF.

The CDR3 sequence is CASSLVEAEGGYTF. The CDR3 nucleotides are TGTGCCAGCAGCCTCGTGGAGGCGGAGGGTGGCTACACCTTC. The rearrangement links TRBV6-2 or TRBV6-3 to TRBJ1-2; D unclear. CDR3 length equals 14 residues. Trimming removed 6 bases at V and 7 bases at J, with 18 bases between. CDR1 MNHEY and CDR2 SVGEGT come from the germline V gene.

The V and J genes are TRBV19 and TRBJ1-2, with D hard to call. V was cut by 5 bases and J by 8 bases, with 12 bases left in between. The CDR3 loop spans 12 amino acids. Germline CDR1 is LNHDA and CDR2 is SQIVND (reference sequence). This CDR3 is CASSSSLGGYTF. CDR3 DNA: TGTGCCAGTAGTTCCTCCCTTGGGGGCTACACCTTC.

This chain connects TRBV6-2 or TRBV6-3 to TRBJ1-2; TRBD1 matches 12 bases. V was clipped by 6 bases and J by 10 bases; unmatched bases: 6. The length of the CDR3 is 13 residues. Germline V gives CDR1 MNHEY, CDR2 SVGEGT. In nucleotides, the CDR3 is TGTGCCAGCAGCACCCGGGACAGGGGGCTCTACACCTTC. Amino acids: CASSTRDRGLYTF.

The chain couples TRBV6-1 to TRBJ1-2; weak D call: TRBD1 (6 bases). Trimming removed 2 bases from V and 8 bases from J, with 9 bases in between. There are 12 residues in the CDR3. Germline-derived CDR1 and CDR2 are MNHNS and SASEGT. In DNA form, the CDR3 reads TGTGCCAGCAGTGAAAGGGGGGGGGGCTACACCTTC. Translated, it gives CASSERGGGYTF.

This clonotype came up a few times. The chain carries TRBV20-1 and TRBJ1-2, with D hard to call. V lost 0 bases, J lost 1 base, and 6 bases lay in between. The CDR3 loop spans 13 amino acids. Per germline, CDR1 DFQATT and CDR2 SNEGSKA (reference sequence). The CDR3 loop reads CSAREHSNYGYTF. The DNA of the CDR3 is TGCAGTGCTAGAGAGCACAGTAACTATGGCTACACCTTC.

The chain has TRBV7-3 and TRBJ2-1; 8 bases align to TRBD1. The germline gives CDR1 SGHTA, CDR2 FQGTGA. The CDR3 loop spans 16 amino acids. After removal of 0 bases from V and 8 bases from J, the junction contained 9 bases not matched to a gene. Here the CDR3 reads CASSLTGRTGSDEQFF. The CDR3 DNA is TGTGCCAGCAGCTTAACTGGTAGGACAGGGTCTGATGAGCAGTTCTTC.

This clonotype was counted between two and nine times. The V call is TRBV6-1, the J call TRBJ2-3; TRBD2 might be the D (6 bases). V lost 9 bases to trimming and J lost 4 bases, with 14 bases between them. The CDR3 has 13 residues. Germline CDR1 and CDR2: MNHNS and SASEGT. The CDR3 region has the DNA TGTGCCAGTCGGGGGATTGGGGCAGATACGCAGTATTTT. Encoded protein: CASRGIGADTQYF.

This clonotype has only a few counts. This chain uses TRBV12-3 or TRBV12-4 with TRBJ1-1, with 12 bases identical to TRBD1. This CDR3 is 17 amino acids long. V gave up 5 bases and J gave up 1 base; unmatched junction bases: 8. Here the CDR3 reads CASSPRDRGLPNTEAFF. For the CDR3, the DNA is TGTGCCAGCAGTCCCAGGGACAGGGGGCTGCCGAACACTGAAGCTTTCTTT.

This rearrangement joins TRBV5-1 to TRBJ1-2; D is perhaps TRBD1 (5 bases). Germline V gene sequence: CDR1 SGHRS, CDR2 YFSETQ. The CDR3 spans 14 residues. The V end lost 3 bases, the J end lost 3 bases, and 12 bases lay between the germline ends. CDR3 loop: CASSYRDGDYGYTF. The CDR3 DNA reads TGCGCCAGCAGCTACCGGGACGGGGACTATGGCTACACCTTC.

The J gene is TRBJ1-5, the V gene TRBV28; 8 nucleotides match TRBD1. CDR1 and CDR2 (germline): MDHEN, SYDVKM. The V gene end was trimmed by 8 bases and the J gene end by 5 bases; junction bases not matched to a gene: 5. The CDR3 is 13 amino acids. CDR3 DNA: TGTGCCAGCGGAGACAGGGGTTATCAGCCCCAGCATTTT. This encodes CASGDRGYQPQHF.

This chain joins TRBV2 and TRBJ2-7; 13 bases fit TRBD2. CDR1 and CDR2 (germline): SNHLY, FYNNEI. The junction had 7 bases not matched to a gene; V was cut back by 8 bases and J by 6 bases. This CDR3 has 14 residues. CDR3 protein: CASHYTSGRAEQYF. The CDR3 nucleotides are TGTGCCAGCCACTATACTAGCGGGAGGGCCGAGCAGTACTTC.

The chain joins TRBV18 to TRBJ2-5; a weak D match, TRBD2 (7 bases). V lost 6 bases and J lost 5, with 19 bases in between. The CDR3 consists of 15 residues. Germline V gene sequence: CDR1 KGHSH, CDR2 LQKENI. CDR3 protein: CASSPLHGGPETQYF. The CDR3, as DNA: TGTGCCAGCTCGCCTCTTCACGGGGGGCCGGAGACCCAGTACTTC.

The rearrangement uses TRBV6-1 and TRBJ2-2, with 12 nucleotides matching TRBD1. Per the germline V gene, CDR1 is MNHNS and CDR2 is SASEGT. J gave up 5 bases and V 4 bases, and 8 bases lay outside the gene matches. The CDR3 has 17 amino acids. Here the CDR3 reads CASSARGDRGRTGELFF. CDR3 nucleotide sequence: TGTGCCAGCAGTGCTAGGGGGGACAGGGGGCGGACCGGGGAGCTGTTTTTT.

The chain uses TRBV7-2 and TRBJ2-1; 14 bases align to TRBD2. The CDR3 runs 14 residues. CDR1 is SGHTA, CDR2 FQGNSA, per germline. The junction had 9 bases not matched to a gene; V was cut back by 4 bases and J by 16 bases. CDR3 residues: CASSSGTSGRRSFF. CDR3 sequence (DNA): TGTGCCAGCAGCTCCGGGACTAGCGGGAGACGATCATTCTTC.

V is TRBV7-6 and J is TRBJ2-7, with no clear D. Trimming stripped 5 bases from V and 0 bases from J, with 17 bases between. The germline gives CDR1 SGHVS, CDR2 FNYEAQ. The CDR3 length is 16 residues. CDR3 nucleotides: TGTGCCAGCAGCCCCCTTGGGCTTCCAGGCTCCTACGAGCAGTACTTC. Protein sequence: CASSPLGLPGSYEQYF.

This chain uses TRBV25-1 with TRBJ1-5; D not resolved. Trimming cost V 1 base and J 5 bases, with 3 bases left between them. The CDR3 covers 12 residues. The germline V gene encodes CDR1 MGHDK and CDR2 SYGVNS. The CDR3 DNA reads TGTGCCAGCAGTGAATCAGATCAGCCCCAGCATTTT. It translates to CASSESDQPQHF.

This rearrangement joins TRBV7-3 to TRBJ2-3, with D uncertain. V was clipped by 2 bases and J by 6 bases, with 12 bases between them. The CDR3 consists of 14 residues. Germline CDR1 is SGHTA and CDR2 is FQGTGA. The CDR3 region is CASSLSNGMDTQYF. Here the CDR3 DNA reads TGTGCCAGCAGCTTATCAAATGGGATGGATACGCAGTATTTT.

This clonotype was observed a single time. The CDR3 protein is CASSGDRGLGTQYF. Here the CDR3 DNA reads TGTGCCAGCAGCGGTGACAGGGGGCTGGGGACCCAGTACTTC. V usage is TRBV6-1 and J usage is TRBJ2-5; TRBD1 matches 10 bases. Germline CDR1 and CDR2: MNHNS and SASEGT. V was pared by 6 bases and J by 7 bases, with 8 bases of the junction left unmatched. The CDR3 extends over 14 amino acids.

The table lists this clonotype with a few counts. The rearrangement uses TRBV20-1 and TRBJ1-2; D is unresolved. The CDR3 is 16 amino acids. CDR1 and CDR2 (germline): DFQATT, SNEGSKA (reference sequence). Trimming left V 0 bases short and J 2 bases short, with 16 bases between. The CDR3 DNA reads as TGCAGTGCTAGAGAGCTGATCAATCCTGAGAACTATGGCTACACCTTC. Translation gives CSARELINPENYGYTF.